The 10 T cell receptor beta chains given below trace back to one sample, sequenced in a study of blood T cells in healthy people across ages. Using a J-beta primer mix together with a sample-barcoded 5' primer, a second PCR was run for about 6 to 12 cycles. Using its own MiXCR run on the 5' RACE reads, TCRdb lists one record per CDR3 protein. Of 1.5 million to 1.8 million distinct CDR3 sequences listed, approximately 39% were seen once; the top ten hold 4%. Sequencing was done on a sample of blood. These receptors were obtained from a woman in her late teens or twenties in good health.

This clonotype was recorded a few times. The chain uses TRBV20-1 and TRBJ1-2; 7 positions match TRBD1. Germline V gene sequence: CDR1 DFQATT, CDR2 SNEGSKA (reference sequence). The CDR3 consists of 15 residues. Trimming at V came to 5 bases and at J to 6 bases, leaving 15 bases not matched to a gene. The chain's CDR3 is CSASADRFSLDGYTF. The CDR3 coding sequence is TGCAGTGCTTCGGCGGACAGGTTTTCGCTCGATGGCTACACCTTC.

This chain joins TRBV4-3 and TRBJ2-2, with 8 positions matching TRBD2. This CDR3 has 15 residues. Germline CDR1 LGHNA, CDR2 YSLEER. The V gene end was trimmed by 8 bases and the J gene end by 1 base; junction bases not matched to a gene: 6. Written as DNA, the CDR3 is TGCGCCAGCCGGGGGCTAGCGGGGAACACCGGGGAGCTGTTTTTT. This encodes CASRGLAGNTGELFF.

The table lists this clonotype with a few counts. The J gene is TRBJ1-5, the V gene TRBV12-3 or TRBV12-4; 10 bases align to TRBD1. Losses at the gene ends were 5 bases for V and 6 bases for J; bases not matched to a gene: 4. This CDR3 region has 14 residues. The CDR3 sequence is CASSEDRGSQPQHF. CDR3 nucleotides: TGTGCCAGCAGTGAGGACAGGGGGAGTCAGCCCCAGCATTTT.

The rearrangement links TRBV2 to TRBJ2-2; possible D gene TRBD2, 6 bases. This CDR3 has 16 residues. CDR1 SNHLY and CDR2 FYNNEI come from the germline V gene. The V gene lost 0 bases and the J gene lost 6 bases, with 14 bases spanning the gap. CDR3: CASSEAETSKPGELFF. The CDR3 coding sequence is TGTGCCAGCAGTGAAGCGGAGACTAGTAAACCCGGGGAGCTGTTTTTT. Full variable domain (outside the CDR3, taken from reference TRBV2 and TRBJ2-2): EPEVTQTPSHQVTQMGQEVILRCVPISNHLYFYWYRQILGQKVEFLVSFYNNEISEKSEIFDDQFSVERPDGSNFTLKIRSTKLEDSAMYFCASSEAETSKPGELFFGEGSRLTVL.

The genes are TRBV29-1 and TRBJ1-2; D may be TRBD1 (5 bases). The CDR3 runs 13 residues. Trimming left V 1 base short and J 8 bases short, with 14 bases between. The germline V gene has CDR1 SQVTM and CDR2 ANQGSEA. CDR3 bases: TGCAGCGTTGAAGGGGGCCCGGGGGACGGCTACACCTTC. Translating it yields CSVEGGPGDGYTF.

The CDR3 region is CASSLNVAGSSYNEQFF. CDR3 DNA: TGTGCCAGCAGCTTAAACGTAGCGGGGAGCTCCTACAATGAGCAGTTCTTC. This chain connects TRBV7-3 to TRBJ2-1; TRBD2 matches 8 bases. The CDR3 loop spans 17 amino acids. CDR1 is SGHTA and CDR2 is FQGTGA in the germline V gene. V lost 1 base to trimming and J lost 0 bases; unmatched junction nucleotides: 5.

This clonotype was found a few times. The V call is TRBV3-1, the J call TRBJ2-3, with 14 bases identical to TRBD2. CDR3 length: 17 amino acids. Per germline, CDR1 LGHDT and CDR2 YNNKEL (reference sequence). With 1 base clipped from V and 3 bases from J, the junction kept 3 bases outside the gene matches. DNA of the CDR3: TGTGCCAGCAGCCAAGTGGGACTAGCGGGAGTAACAGATACGCAGTATTTT. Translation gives CASSQVGLAGVTDTQYF.

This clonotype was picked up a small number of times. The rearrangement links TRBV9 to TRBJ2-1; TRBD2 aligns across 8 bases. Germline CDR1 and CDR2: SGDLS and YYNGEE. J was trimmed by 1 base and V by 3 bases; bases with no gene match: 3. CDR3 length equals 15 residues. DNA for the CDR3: TGTGCCAGCAGCGCCGCGGGAGGATCCTACAATGAGCAGTTCTTC. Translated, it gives CASSAAGGSYNEQFF.

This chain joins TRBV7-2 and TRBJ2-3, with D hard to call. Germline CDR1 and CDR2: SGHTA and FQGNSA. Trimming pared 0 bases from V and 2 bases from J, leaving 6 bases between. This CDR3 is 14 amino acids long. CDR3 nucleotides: TGTGCCAGCAGCTTAGCTACAGCCACAGATACGCAGTATTTT. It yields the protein CASSLATATDTQYF.

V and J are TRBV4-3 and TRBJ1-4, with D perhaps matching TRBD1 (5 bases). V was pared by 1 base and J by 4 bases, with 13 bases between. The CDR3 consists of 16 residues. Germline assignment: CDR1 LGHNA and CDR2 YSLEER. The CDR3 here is CASSQVARQSNEKLFF. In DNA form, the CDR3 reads TGCGCCAGCAGCCAAGTGGCGAGACAGAGTAATGAAAAACTGTTTTTT.